The 3 T cell receptor beta chains listed next were all sequenced from one sample in a study of cytomegalovirus exposure and HLA in healthy donors. The PCR employed 60 Vbeta primers together with 13 Jbeta primers. Sequencing used immunoSEQ multiplex PCR; TCRdb keeps in-frame clones, though not all of them. The sample shows approximately 170,000 clones, under 85% of them seen only once. Sequences were obtained from PBMCs. The receptors were gathered from a female donor in good health and CMV-seronegative.

This clone was observed a single time. This chain uses TRBV11-2 with TRBJ2-2, with 9 bases lining up with TRBD2. The CDR3 is made up of 15 amino acids. CDR1 and CDR2 from the germline V gene are SGHAT and FQNNGV. The junction had 6 bases not matched to a gene; V was cut back by 4 bases and J by 6 bases. The CDR3 loop reads CASSSGTSKAGELFF. CDR3 coding DNA: TGTGCCAGCAGCTCCGGGACTAGCAAGGCCGGGGAGCTGTTTTTT.

This clone was seen once. The gene calls are TRBV28 and TRBJ1-5, with TRBD1 matching 7 bases. V dropped 3 bases and J dropped 5; count of bases not matched to a gene: 7. Germline V gives CDR1 MDHEN, CDR2 SYDVKM. The CDR3 is made up of 15 amino acids. The DNA of the CDR3 is TGTGCCAGCAGTTTCGGACAGGACCCCTATCAGCCCCAGCATTTT. This gives the protein CASSFGQDPYQPQHF. Looking up the rest from reference TRBV28 and TRBJ1-5 gives the full variable domain: DVKVTQSSRYLVKRTGEKVFLECVQDMDHENMFWYRQDPGLGLRLIYFSYDVKMKEKGDIPEGYSVSREKKERFSLILESASTNQTSMYLCASSFGQDPYQPQHFGDGTRLSIL.

This clone appeared a few times. The rearrangement joins TRBV4-1 to TRBJ1-1; D might be TRBD1 (5 bases). CDR3 size: 13 residues. Trimming removed 6 bases at V and 4 bases at J, with 12 bases between. CDR1 is MGHRA and CDR2 is YSYEKL in the germline V gene. The chain's CDR3 is CASRQLQGTEAFF. The CDR3 region has the DNA TGCGCCAGCAGACAACTTCAGGGCACTGAAGCTTTCTTT.